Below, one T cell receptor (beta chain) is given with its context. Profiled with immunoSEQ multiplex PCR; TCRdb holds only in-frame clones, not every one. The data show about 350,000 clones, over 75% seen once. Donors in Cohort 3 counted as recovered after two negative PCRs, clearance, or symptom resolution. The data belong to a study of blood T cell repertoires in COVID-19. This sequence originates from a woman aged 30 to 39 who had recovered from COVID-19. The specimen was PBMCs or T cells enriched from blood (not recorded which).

The CDR3 DNA sequence: TGTGCCAGCAGACGGGACAGGGACATTTACGAGCAGTACTTC. This gives the protein CASRRDRDIYEQYF. The rearrangement joins TRBV27 to TRBJ2-7; 9 nucleotides line up with TRBD1. CDR1 and CDR2 from the germline V gene are MNHEY and SMNVEV (reference sequence). This CDR3 is built from 14 residues. V was pared by 6 bases and J by 4 bases, with 7 bases of the junction left unmatched.